These T cell receptor beta chains were read from a single sample in a study of blood T cells in healthy people across ages. In TCRdb, the 5' RACE reads were re-called with MiXCR into one record per CDR3 protein. The sample records 890,000 or so distinct CDR3 sequences, about 59% being singletons. The sequencing sample was made of blood. The receptors were sampled from a young man in good health. CDR3s leave out the opening cysteine and the closing phenylalanine or tryptophan.

v_call: TRBV12-3/TRBV12-4
cdr3_aa: ASSSGLAGLLETQY

v_call: TRBV4-3
cdr3_aa: ASSQDLAGGEQF

v_call: TRBV7-6
cdr3_aa: ASKPFRGVVETQY

v_call: TRBV29-1
cdr3_aa: SLGASGGSKNEQF

v_call: TRBV4-3
cdr3_aa: ASSQEMWGAVGEETQY

v_call: TRBV20-1
cdr3_aa: SASLGYQPQH

v_call: TRBV7-2
cdr3_aa: ASSTGLVIEQF

v_call: TRBV9
cdr3_aa: ASSASAGAGEQY

v_call: TRBV9
cdr3_aa: ASSVEGGYDYNEQF

v_call: TRBV20-1
cdr3_aa: SASGGVRSSTDTQY

v_call: TRBV27
cdr3_aa: ASSLRGGSGVYEQY

v_call: TRBV12-3/TRBV12-4
cdr3_aa: ASSSSSGSRDTQY

v_call: TRBV27
cdr3_aa: ASSLDHRPAGANVLT

v_call: TRBV12-3/TRBV12-4
cdr3_aa: ASGPGVTEAF

v_call: TRBV3-1
cdr3_aa: ASSQADRGYEQY

v_call: TRBV13
cdr3_aa: ASSLRGTPKNIQY

v_call: TRBV20-1
cdr3_aa: SARDQIVKYEQY

v_call: TRBV29-1
cdr3_aa: SAAGTAFYEQY

v_call: TRBV2
cdr3_aa: ASSDWDRSYEQY

v_call: TRBV6-2/TRBV6-3
cdr3_aa: ASSSGNLVF

v_call: TRBV30
cdr3_aa: AWSDRGLWQY

v_call: TRBV11-1
cdr3_aa: ASSPWGGSSPQY

v_call: TRBV4-3
cdr3_aa: ASSPRMTATNEKLF

v_call: TRBV7-6
cdr3_aa: ASSLPGQGARADTQY